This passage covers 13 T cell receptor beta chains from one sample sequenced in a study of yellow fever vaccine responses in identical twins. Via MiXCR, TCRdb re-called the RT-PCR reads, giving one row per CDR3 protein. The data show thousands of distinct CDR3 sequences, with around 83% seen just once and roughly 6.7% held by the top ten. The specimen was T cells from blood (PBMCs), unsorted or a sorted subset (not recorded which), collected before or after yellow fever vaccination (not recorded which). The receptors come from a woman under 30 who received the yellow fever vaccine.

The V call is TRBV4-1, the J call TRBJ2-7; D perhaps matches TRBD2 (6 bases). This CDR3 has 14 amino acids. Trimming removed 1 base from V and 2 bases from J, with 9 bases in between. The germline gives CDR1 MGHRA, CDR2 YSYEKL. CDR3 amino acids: CASSQVAGTYEQYF. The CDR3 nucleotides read TGCGCCAGCAGCCAAGTTGCGGGGACCTACGAGCAGTACTTC.

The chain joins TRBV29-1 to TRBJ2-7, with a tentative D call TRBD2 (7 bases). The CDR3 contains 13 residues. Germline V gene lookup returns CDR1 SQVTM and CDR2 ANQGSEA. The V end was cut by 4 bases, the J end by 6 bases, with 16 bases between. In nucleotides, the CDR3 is TGCAGCGTTGCGTCTCCAGGGGAGGGCGAGCAGTACTTC. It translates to CSVASPGEGEQYF.

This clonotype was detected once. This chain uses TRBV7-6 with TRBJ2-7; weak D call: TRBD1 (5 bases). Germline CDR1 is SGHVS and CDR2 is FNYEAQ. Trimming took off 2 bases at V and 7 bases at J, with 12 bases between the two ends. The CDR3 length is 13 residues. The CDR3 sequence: CASSLSAAGEQYF. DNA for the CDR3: TGTGCCAGCAGCTTATCAGCAGCAGGGGAGCAGTACTTC. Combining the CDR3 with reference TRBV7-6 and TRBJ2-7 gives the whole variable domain GAGVSQSPRYKVTKRGQDVALRCDPISGHVSLYWYRQALGQGPEFLTYFNYEAQQDKSGLPNDRFSAERPEGSISTLTIQRTEQRDSAMYRCASSLSAAGEQYFGPGTRLTVT.

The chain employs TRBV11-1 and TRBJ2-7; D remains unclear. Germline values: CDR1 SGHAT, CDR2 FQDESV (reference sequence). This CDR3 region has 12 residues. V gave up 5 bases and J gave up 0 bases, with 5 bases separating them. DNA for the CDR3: TGTGCCAGCAGCGATAACTCCTACGAGCAGTACTTC. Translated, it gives CASSDNSYEQYF. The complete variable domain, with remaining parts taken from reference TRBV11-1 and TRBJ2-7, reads EAEVAQSPRYKITEKSQAVAFWCDPISGHATLYWYRQILGQGPELLVQFQDESVVDDSQLPKDRFSAERLKGVDSTLKIQPAELGDSAMYLCASSDNSYEQYFGPGTRLTVT.

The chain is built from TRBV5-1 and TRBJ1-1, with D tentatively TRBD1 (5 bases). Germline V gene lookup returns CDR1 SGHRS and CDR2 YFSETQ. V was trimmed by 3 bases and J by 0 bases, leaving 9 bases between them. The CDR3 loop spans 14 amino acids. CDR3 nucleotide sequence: TGCGCCAGCAGCTGGGACGGACTGAACACTGAAGCTTTCTTT. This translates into CASSWDGLNTEAFF.

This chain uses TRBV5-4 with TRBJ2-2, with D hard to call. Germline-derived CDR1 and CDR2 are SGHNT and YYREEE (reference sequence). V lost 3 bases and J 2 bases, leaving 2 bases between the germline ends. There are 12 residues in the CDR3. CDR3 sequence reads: CASSYNTGELFF. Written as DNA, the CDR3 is TGTGCCAGCAGCTATAACACCGGGGAGCTGTTTTTT.

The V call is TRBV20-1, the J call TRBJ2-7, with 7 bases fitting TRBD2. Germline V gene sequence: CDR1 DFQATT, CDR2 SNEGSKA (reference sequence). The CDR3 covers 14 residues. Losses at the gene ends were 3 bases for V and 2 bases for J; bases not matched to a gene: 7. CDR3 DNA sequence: TGCAGTGCTAGGCCCCGGGACTATCCCTACGAGCAGTACTTC. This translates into CSARPRDYPYEQYF.

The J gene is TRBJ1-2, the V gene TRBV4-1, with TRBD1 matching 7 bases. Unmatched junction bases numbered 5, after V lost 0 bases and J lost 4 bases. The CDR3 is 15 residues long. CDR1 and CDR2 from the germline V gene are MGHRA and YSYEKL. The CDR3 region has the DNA TGCGCCAGCAGCCAAGACCCGGACAGGACCTATGGCTACACCTTC. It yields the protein CASSQDPDRTYGYTF.

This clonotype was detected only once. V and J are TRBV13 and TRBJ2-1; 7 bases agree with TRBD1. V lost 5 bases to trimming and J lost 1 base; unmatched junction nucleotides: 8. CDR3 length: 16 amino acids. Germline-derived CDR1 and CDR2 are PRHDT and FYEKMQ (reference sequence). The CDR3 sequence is CASSRDRVISYNEQFF. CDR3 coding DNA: TGTGCCAGCAGCCGAGACAGGGTAATTTCCTACAATGAGCAGTTCTTC.

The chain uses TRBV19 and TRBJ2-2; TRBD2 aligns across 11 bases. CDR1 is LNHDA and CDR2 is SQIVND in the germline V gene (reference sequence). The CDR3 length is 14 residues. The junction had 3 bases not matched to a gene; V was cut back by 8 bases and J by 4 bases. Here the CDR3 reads CASRLAGFTGELFF. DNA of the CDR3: TGTGCCAGTCGACTAGCGGGGTTCACCGGGGAGCTGTTTTTT.

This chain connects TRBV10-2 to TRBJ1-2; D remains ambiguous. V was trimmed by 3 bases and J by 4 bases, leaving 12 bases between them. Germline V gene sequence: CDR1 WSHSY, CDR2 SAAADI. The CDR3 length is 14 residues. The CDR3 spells CASSDYSAFYGYTF. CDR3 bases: TGCGCCAGCAGTGATTACAGCGCATTCTATGGCTACACCTTC.

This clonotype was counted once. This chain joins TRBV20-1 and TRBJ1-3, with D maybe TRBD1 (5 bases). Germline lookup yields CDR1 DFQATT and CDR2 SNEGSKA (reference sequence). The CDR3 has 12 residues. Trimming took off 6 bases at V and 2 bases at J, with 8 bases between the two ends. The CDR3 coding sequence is TGCAGTGCCCAGGGAACTGGAAACACCATATATTTT. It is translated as CSAQGTGNTIYF.

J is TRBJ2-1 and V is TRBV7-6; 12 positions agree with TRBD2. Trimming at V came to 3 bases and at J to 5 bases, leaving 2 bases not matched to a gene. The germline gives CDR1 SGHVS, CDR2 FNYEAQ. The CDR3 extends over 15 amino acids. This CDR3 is CASSLRLAGDNEQFF. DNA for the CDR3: TGTGCCAGCAGCTTGAGACTAGCGGGAGACAATGAGCAGTTCTTC.